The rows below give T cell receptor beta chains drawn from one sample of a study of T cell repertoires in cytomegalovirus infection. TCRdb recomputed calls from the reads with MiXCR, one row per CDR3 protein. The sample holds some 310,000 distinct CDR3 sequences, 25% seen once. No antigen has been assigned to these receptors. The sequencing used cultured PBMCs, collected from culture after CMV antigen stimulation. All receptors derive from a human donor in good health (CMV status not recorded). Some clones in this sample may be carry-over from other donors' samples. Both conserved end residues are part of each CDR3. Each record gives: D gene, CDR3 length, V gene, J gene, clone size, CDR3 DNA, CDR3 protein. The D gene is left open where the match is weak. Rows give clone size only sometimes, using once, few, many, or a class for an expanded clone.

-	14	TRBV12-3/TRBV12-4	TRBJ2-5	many	TGTGCCAGCAGTTTAGAGGGGAGCCAAGAGACCCAGTACTTC	CASSLEGSQETQYF
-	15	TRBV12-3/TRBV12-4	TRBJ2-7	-	TGTGCCAGCAGTCCCTCCGGCCCATTCTCCTACGAGCAGTACTTC	CASSPSGPFSYEQYF
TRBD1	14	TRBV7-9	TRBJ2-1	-	TGTGCCAGCAGCTTAGGGACAGGGAGGAATGAGCAGTTCTTC	CASSLGTGRNEQFF
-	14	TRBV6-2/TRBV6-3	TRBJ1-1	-	TGTGCCAGCAGTTACGGTACGAGGGCCTCTGAAGCTTTCTTT	CASSYGTRASEAFF
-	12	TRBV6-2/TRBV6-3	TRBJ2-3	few	TGTGCCAGCAAATCGAGCACAGATACGCAGTATTTT	CASKSSTDTQYF
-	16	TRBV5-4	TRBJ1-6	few	TGTGCCAGCAGCCTATCCACGGGACCGGGGAATTCACCCCTCCACTTT	CASSLSTGPGNSPLHF
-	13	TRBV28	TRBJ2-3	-	TGTGCCAGCACCCCTGGTGGGCCGGGTACGCAGTATTTT	CASTPGGPGTQYF
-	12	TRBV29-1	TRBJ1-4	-	TGCAGCGTTCGTAGGGGGACTGAAAAACTGTTTTTT	CSVRRGTEKLFF
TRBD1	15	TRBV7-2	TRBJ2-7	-	TGTGCCAGCAGCCCTCAGGACAGGGATTCGGAAGAGCAGTACTTC	CASSPQDRDSEEQYF
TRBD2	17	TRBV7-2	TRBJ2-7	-	TGTGCCAGCTCCCATCCGAAAAAGGGTAGCGGGAGGGGGGAGCAGTACTTC	CASSHPKKGSGRGEQYF
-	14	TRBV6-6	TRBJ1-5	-	TGTGCCAGCATCTACGGGGATAGCAATCAGCCCCAGCATTTT	CASIYGDSNQPQHF
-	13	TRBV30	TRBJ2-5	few	TGTGCCTGTTCAGGGTCAGGGGAGGAGACCCAGTACTTC	CACSGSGEETQYF
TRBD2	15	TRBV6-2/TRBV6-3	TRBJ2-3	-	TGTGCCAGCAGTCCCAGCGGGAGGAGTGTCAATACGCAGTATTTT	CASSPSGRSVNTQYF
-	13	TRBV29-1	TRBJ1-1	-	TGCAGCGTTGAAGCCTCCAGGAACACTGAAGCTTTCTTT	CSVEASRNTEAFF
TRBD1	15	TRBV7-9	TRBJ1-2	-	TGTGCCAGCAGCTTTCCGGGACAGGCCATCTATGGCTACACCTTC	CASSFPGQAIYGYTF
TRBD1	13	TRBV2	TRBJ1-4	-	TGTGCCAGCCCCGGGACAGCCAGGGAAAAACTGTTTTTT	CASPGTAREKLFF
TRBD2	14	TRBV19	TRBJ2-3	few	TGTGCCAGTAGTATAGCGGGAGGGACCTATACGCAGTATTTT	CASSIAGGTYTQYF
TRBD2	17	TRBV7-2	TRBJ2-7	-	TGTGCCAGCAGCTTGGGGCGACTAGCGGGAGACGTGTACGAGCAGTACTTC	CASSLGRLAGDVYEQYF
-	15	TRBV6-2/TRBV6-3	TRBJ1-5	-	TGTGCCACCAAGAAGGGACTTACTGGCAATCAGCCCCAGCATTTT	CATKKGLTGNQPQHF
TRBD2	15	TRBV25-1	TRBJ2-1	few	TGTGCCAGCAGTCGCGCGGGAGCTGAAGGCAATGAGCAGTTCTTC	CASSRAGAEGNEQFF
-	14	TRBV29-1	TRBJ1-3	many	TGCAGCGTTGAAGCCCCAGACGGCCGAAACACCATATATTTT	CSVEAPDGRNTIYF
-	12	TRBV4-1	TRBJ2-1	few	TGCGCCAGCAGCCAAGATAACAATGAGCAGTTCTTC	CASSQDNNEQFF
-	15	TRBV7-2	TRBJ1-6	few	TGTGCCAGCAGCTTTTTTGGCAGGGTGGATTCACCCCTCCACTTT	CASSFFGRVDSPLHF
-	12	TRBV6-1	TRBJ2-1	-	TGTGCCAGCAGTACATGGAGTGGCGGTCAGTTCTTC	CASSTWSGGQFF
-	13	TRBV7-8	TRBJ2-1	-	TGTGCCAGCAGCCCAGGGGGGTACAATGAGCAGTTCTTC	CASSPGGYNEQFF
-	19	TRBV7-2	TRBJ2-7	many	TGTGCCAGCAGCTTAGTCCCAGGGATGGTTGGAGGTAGCTCCTACGAGCAGTACTTC	CASSLVPGMVGGSSYEQYF
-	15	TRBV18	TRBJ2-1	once	TGTGCCAGCTCACCAAACTCCGGGAACTACAATGAGCAGTTCTTC	CASSPNSGNYNEQFF
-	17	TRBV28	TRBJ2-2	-	TGTGCCAGCAGTTTATTCTACGGGCTGGGGAACACCGGGGAGCTGTTTTTT	CASSLFYGLGNTGELFF
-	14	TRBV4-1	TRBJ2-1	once	TGCGCCAGCAGCCTAGACGGTCGCGGCGATGAGCAGTTCTTC	CASSLDGRGDEQFF